These 32 T cell receptor beta chains originate from one sample sequenced in a study of T-cell reconstitution after alpha-beta-depleted transplantation in children. Unique molecular identifiers were used to barcode this TCRbeta library. TCRdb analysed the PCR reads with MiXCR anew, one entry per CDR3 protein. Here the sample spans 500,000 to 600,000 distinct CDR3 sequences, roughly 30% being singletons. This specimen was PBMCs, taken before TCRalphabeta/CD19-depleted stem cell transplant. These receptors all come from a boy younger than two with Wiskott-Aldrich syndrome, due to receive a stem cell transplant.

Only a few counts were recorded for this clonotype. The chain combines TRBV6-5 with TRBJ2-1; 9 nucleotides align to TRBD2. The V gene end was trimmed by 6 bases and the J gene end by 3 bases; junction bases not matched to a gene: 6. The CDR3 is 15 residues long. Germline V gene data show CDR1 as MNHEY and CDR2 as SVGAGI. CDR3 sequence reads: CASRYSGSIYNEQFF. CDR3 DNA sequence: TGTGCCAGCAGATATAGCGGGAGCATCTACAATGAGCAGTTCTTC.

The chain links TRBV7-2 to TRBJ2-1, with a tentative D call TRBD2 (6 bases). Germline-derived CDR1 and CDR2 are SGHTA and FQGNSA. This CDR3 contains 15 residues. V dropped 5 bases and J dropped 6 bases, with 17 bases sitting between them. CDR3 sequence reads: CASSVRDLEGNEQFF. The CDR3 bases are TGTGCCAGCAGCGTCCGGGACTTGGAAGGCAATGAGCAGTTCTTC.

This clonotype has a handful of counts. The CDR3 here is CASRRGRTDTQYF. The DNA of the CDR3 is TGCGCCAGCAGAAGGGGGCGCACAGATACGCAGTATTTT. The V and J genes are TRBV5-1 and TRBJ2-3; 7 bases map to TRBD1. The CDR3 is made up of 13 amino acids. Germline CDR1 is SGHRS and CDR2 is YFSETQ. V was pared by 5 bases and J by 1 base, with 1 base of the junction left unmatched.

The V and J genes are TRBV7-2 and TRBJ2-3; D unresolved. The CDR3 is 15 amino acids. V dropped 1 base and J dropped 7 bases, with 15 bases sitting between them. The germline gives CDR1 SGHTA, CDR2 FQGNSA. CDR3 loop: CASSLETFTLNTQYF. The CDR3 DNA reads as TGTGCCAGCAGCTTAGAAACGTTTACATTAAATACGCAGTATTTT.

This clonotype appeared once. The genes are TRBV7-6 and TRBJ2-3; tentatively, D is TRBD1 or TRBD2 (5 bases each). The V end lost 1 base, the J end lost 2 bases, and 10 bases lay between the germline ends. Looked up from germline, CDR1 is SGHVS and CDR2 is FNYEAQ. This CDR3 has 15 amino acids. CDR3 residues: CASSLGGADTDTQYF. DNA for the CDR3: TGTGCCAGCAGCTTAGGAGGGGCAGACACAGATACGCAGTATTTT.

This clonotype was detected only a few times. This chain connects TRBV27 to TRBJ2-7; unclear D gene. The CDR3 contains 13 residues. Germline lookup yields CDR1 MNHEY and CDR2 SMNVEV (reference sequence). With 0 bases removed from V and 3 bases from J, the gap between germline ends came to 6 bases. The CDR3 nucleotides read TGTGCCAGCAGTTTATCGAGGAACTACGAGCAGTACTTC. Its protein product is CASSLSRNYEQYF.

There are a few counts of this clonotype. The chain has TRBV7-9 and TRBJ2-1; possibly TRBD1 or TRBD2 for D (6 bases each). CDR1 SEHNR and CDR2 FQNEAQ come from the germline V gene (reference sequence). Between the trimmed V and J ends, which lost 0 bases and 8 bases, there was a span of 20 bases. The CDR3 runs to 17 residues. This CDR3 reads CASSLAQGLGGVHEQFF. CDR3 DNA: TGTGCCAGCAGCTTAGCCCAGGGGTTGGGGGGAGTGCATGAGCAGTTCTTC.

V is TRBV5-6 and J is TRBJ2-2; 10 bases match TRBD1. J was trimmed by 3 bases and V by 1 base; bases with no gene match: 3. CDR3 length: 16 amino acids. Germline-derived CDR1 and CDR2 are SGHDT and YYEEEE. The DNA for the CDR3 is TGTGCCAGCAGCTTGCGAGGGACAGGGGACACCGGGGAGCTGTTTTTT. Its translation is CASSLRGTGDTGELFF.

The V and J genes are TRBV27 and TRBJ2-1; D possibly corresponds to TRBD1 (5 bases). V was shortened by 0 bases and J by 2 bases, with 11 bases between the two germline ends. CDR3 size: 16 residues. CDR1 and CDR2 (germline): MNHEY, SMNVEV (reference sequence). This CDR3 reads CASSLSVGLAYNEQFF. CDR3 DNA sequence: TGTGCCAGCAGTTTATCGGTGGGGCTGGCCTACAATGAGCAGTTCTTC.

This clonotype was detected only a few times. This chain links TRBV24-1 with TRBJ1-5; D is undetermined. Trimming removed 2 bases at V and 6 bases at J, with 1 base between. The CDR3 totals 11 residues. Germline V gene data show CDR1 as KGHDR and CDR2 as SFDVKD. The chain's CDR3 is CATSDSQPQHF. CDR3 nucleotide sequence: TGTGCCACCAGTGATTCTCAGCCCCAGCATTTT.

The chain joins TRBV6-5 to TRBJ1-2; 8 nucleotides match TRBD1. Trimming at V came to 2 bases and at J to 1 base, leaving 3 bases not matched to a gene. This CDR3 region has 15 residues. Per germline, CDR1 MNHEY and CDR2 SVGAGI. The CDR3 bases are TGTGCCAGCAGTTACCGGGACAGGATTAACTATGGCTACACCTTC. Residues: CASSYRDRINYGYTF.

This clonotype was recorded a few times. This chain uses TRBV27 with TRBJ2-5; no clear D gene. Looked up from germline, CDR1 is MNHEY and CDR2 is SMNVEV (reference sequence). The CDR3 runs to 15 residues. With 1 base removed from V and 5 bases from J, the gap between germline ends came to 14 bases. The CDR3 here is CASSLLGRPGETQYF. The CDR3 DNA follows: TGTGCCAGCAGTTTATTGGGTAGGCCCGGGGAGACCCAGTACTTC.

This clonotype has just a few counts. CDR3 coding DNA: TGTGCCAGCACCCGGGACAGGGCGATCAATGAGCAGTTCTTC. It is translated as CASTRDRAINEQFF. This chain connects TRBV12-3 or TRBV12-4 to TRBJ2-1; TRBD1 matches at 9 bases. J was trimmed by 6 bases and V by 7 bases; bases with no gene match: 7. This CDR3 is built from 14 residues.

This clonotype has at least ten counts. V is TRBV5-1 and J is TRBJ2-1; 11 bases match TRBD2. CDR3 size: 16 residues. The V and J ends lost 0 bases and 3 bases, in that order; junction bases with no gene match: 2. The V gene's germline CDR1 is SGHRS and CDR2 YFSETQ. CDR3 sequence reads: CASSLAGTSGYNEQFF. The CDR3 DNA reads TGCGCCAGCAGCTTGGCCGGGACTAGCGGCTACAATGAGCAGTTCTTC.

In this sample, this clonotype turned up once. This chain connects TRBV14 to TRBJ1-1; no clear D. Germline loops: CDR1 SGHDN, CDR2 FVKESK. This CDR3 region has 13 residues. V was shortened by 0 bases and J by 4 bases, with 6 bases between the two germline ends. The CDR3 nucleotides read TGTGCCAGCAGCCAAGATTCGAGCACTGAAGCTTTCTTT. Amino acids: CASSQDSSTEAFF.

This clonotype has a handful of counts. The rearrangement uses TRBV15 and TRBJ2-7; 11 bases map to TRBD2. Germline CDR1 LNHNV, CDR2 YYDKDF (reference sequence). The CDR3 loop spans 18 amino acids. J was trimmed by 3 bases and V by 2 bases; bases with no gene match: 12. The CDR3 loop reads CATSRKGNRLAGFYEQYF. CDR3 coding DNA: TGTGCCACCAGCAGAAAGGGCAATAGACTAGCGGGATTCTACGAGCAGTACTTC.

The genes are TRBV30 and TRBJ1-2; D perhaps matches TRBD1 (6 bases). The CDR3 length is 11 residues. Germline values: CDR1 GTSNPN, CDR2 SVGIG (reference sequence). V lost 1 base and J lost 8, with 8 bases in between. CDR3 in amino acids: CAWSGGGGYTF. CDR3 nucleotides: TGTGCCTGGAGTGGAGGGGGAGGCTACACCTTC.

V is TRBV10-3 and J is TRBJ1-2; 10 bases are shared with TRBD1. The CDR3 has 14 residues. The V gene end was trimmed by 4 bases and the J gene end by 6 bases; junction bases not matched to a gene: 5. Germline V lookup: CDR1 ENHRY, CDR2 SYGVKD. The CDR3 DNA reads TGTGCCATCAGTGGGGGGACAGGGGTTGATGGCTACACCTTC. It is translated as CAISGGTGVDGYTF.

This clonotype has more than one count but fewer than ten. V is TRBV7-7 and J is TRBJ2-7; 7 bases line up with TRBD2. The CDR3 covers 14 residues. After removal of 5 bases from V and 4 bases from J, the junction contained 8 bases not matched to a gene. The germline gives CDR1 SSHAT, CDR2 FNYEAQ (reference sequence). The CDR3 spells CASSGGLTKYEQYF. CDR3 DNA sequence: TGTGCCAGCAGCGGGGGACTAACTAAATACGAGCAGTACTTC.

J is TRBJ2-1 and V is TRBV5-1, with 8 bases identical to TRBD1. After removal of 0 bases from V and 6 bases from J, the junction contained 17 bases not matched to a gene. CDR3 length equals 19 residues. Germline V gene data show CDR1 as SGHRS and CDR2 as YFSETQ. The DNA for the CDR3 is TGCGCCAGCAGCTTGGCCCGGACAGGGCTCGGAGGGCGCTCCAATGAGCAGTTCTTC. Its translation is CASSLARTGLGGRSNEQFF.

The gene calls are TRBV4-1 and TRBJ1-3, with a tentative D call TRBD1 (6 bases). Trimming cost V 4 bases and J 8 bases, with 18 bases left between them. The CDR3 contains 15 residues. From germline, CDR1 is MGHRA and CDR2 YSYEKL. CDR3 protein: CASSPRTEGRYTIYF. The CDR3 DNA reads TGCGCCAGCAGCCCTCGGACAGAAGGGCGATACACCATATATTTT.

V is TRBV29-1 and J is TRBJ2-7; the D gene is possibly TRBD2 (5 bases). The V gene's germline CDR1 is SQVTM and CDR2 ANQGSEA. Deletions cut 3 bases from V and 6 bases from J, with 15 bases between. The CDR3 consists of 13 residues. CDR3 residues: CSVEVHTRGEQYF. CDR3 sequence (DNA): TGCAGCGTTGAGGTACACACTCGGGGCGAGCAGTACTTC.

Only a few counts were recorded for this clonotype. The CDR3 DNA sequence: TGTGCCAGCAGCCCGCTTCAGGGAAACACCATATATTTT. This sequence encodes CASSPLQGNTIYF. The V call is TRBV11-2, the J call TRBJ1-3; D is unclear. The CDR3 covers 13 residues. V lost 5 bases, J lost 4 bases, and 9 bases lay in between. Germline-derived CDR1 and CDR2 are SGHAT and FQNNGV.

A few counts support this clonotype. The gene calls are TRBV7-3 and TRBJ2-5, with D perhaps matching TRBD2 (5 bases). The CDR3 spans 14 residues. Germline CDR1 and CDR2: SGHTA and FQGTGA. Trimming cost V 2 bases and J 5 bases, with 12 bases left between them. CDR3 sequence (DNA): TGTGCCAGCAGCTTAGGCGGGTGGGCGGAGACCCAGTACTTC. It encodes CASSLGGWAETQYF.

This clonotype was detected only a few times. The chain carries TRBV5-1 and TRBJ2-1; no reliable D call. The CDR3 runs 13 residues. Deletions cut 2 bases from V and 9 bases from J, with 12 bases between. Germline assignment: CDR1 SGHRS and CDR2 YFSETQ. The CDR3 DNA sequence: TGCGCCAGCAGCTTCGAGTCTTTGTTTGAGCAGTTCTTC. It encodes CASSFESLFEQFF.

Only a few counts were recorded for this clonotype. J is TRBJ2-1 and V is TRBV6-1; D is uncertain. This CDR3 has 14 residues. Trimming removed 3 bases at V and 10 bases at J, with 16 bases between. The germline gives CDR1 MNHNS, CDR2 SASEGT. The CDR3 DNA reads TGTGCCAGCAGTGACAACTATTCGAGAACCGAGCAGTTCTTC. Translation: CASSDNYSRTEQFF.

The chain recombines TRBV5-1 with TRBJ2-5, with D maybe TRBD2 (6 bases). Trimming removed 0 bases at V and 6 bases at J, with 15 bases between. Germline values: CDR1 SGHRS, CDR2 YFSETQ. This CDR3 has 15 amino acids. In nucleotides, the CDR3 is TGCGCCAGCAGCTTGGCCCTTGCGGGACGCAAGACCCAGTACTTC. It is translated as CASSLALAGRKTQYF.

This rearrangement joins TRBV5-1 to TRBJ2-7; 14 bases align to TRBD2. Germline V gives CDR1 SGHRS, CDR2 YFSETQ. The CDR3 covers 17 residues. V gave up 4 bases and J gave up 4 bases; unmatched junction bases: 10. The chain's CDR3 is CASSIRAGLAGGYEQYF. In nucleotides, the CDR3 is TGCGCCAGCAGCATCCGAGCAGGACTAGCGGGAGGATACGAGCAGTACTTC.

V usage is TRBV28 and J usage is TRBJ2-1, with 12 positions matching TRBD2. The CDR3 consists of 14 residues. CDR1 is MDHEN and CDR2 is SYDVKM in the germline V gene. V shed 10 bases, J shed 3 bases, and the junction held 4 bases outside the gene matches. CDR3 residues: CAILAGGGYNEQFF. In DNA form, the CDR3 reads TGTGCCATACTAGCGGGAGGAGGCTACAATGAGCAGTTCTTC.

The sample holds a few counts of this clonotype. The chain links TRBV28 to TRBJ2-1, with D possibly being TRBD1 (5 bases). V was cut by 6 bases and J by 8 bases, with 20 bases left in between. There are 15 residues in the CDR3. Germline V CDR1 and CDR2: MDHEN, SYDVKM. The CDR3 reads CASSRTGFQGDEQFF. The CDR3 DNA reads TGTGCCAGCAGCAGAACGGGTTTCCAGGGCGATGAGCAGTTCTTC. The whole variable domain, remainder taken from reference TRBV28 and TRBJ2-1, is DVKVTQSSRYLVKRTGEKVFLECVQDMDHENMFWYRQDPGLGLRLIYFSYDVKMKEKGDIPEGYSVSREKKERFSLILESASTNQTSMYLCASSRTGFQGDEQFFGPGTRLTVL.

This clonotype was recorded a few times. V usage is TRBV5-1 and J usage is TRBJ2-2; D uncertain. V lost 0 bases to trimming and J lost 1 base, with 7 bases between them. The CDR3 extends over 15 amino acids. The V gene's germline CDR1 is SGHRS and CDR2 YFSETQ. CDR3 in amino acids: CASSLERMNTGELFF. The CDR3 nucleotides are TGCGCCAGCAGCTTGGAACGGATGAACACCGGGGAGCTGTTTTTT. The variable domain in full, with the rest retrieved from reference TRBV5-1 and TRBJ2-2, is KAGVTQTPRYLIKTRGQQVTLSCSPISGHRSVSWYQQTPGQGLQFLFEYFSETQRNKGNFPGRFSGRQFSNSRSEMNVSTLELGDSALYLCASSLERMNTGELFFGEGSRLTVL.

This clonotype has a count of ten or more. A read error may produce the germline difference seen at one junction end. In nucleotides, the CDR3 is TGTGCCAGCAGCTTGCTGGGAGATACGCAGTATTTT. Translated: CASSLLGDTQYF. The V and J genes are TRBV5-1 and TRBJ2-3; D is uncertain. Germline V gene sequence: CDR1 SGHRS, CDR2 YFSETQ. The CDR3 totals 12 residues.